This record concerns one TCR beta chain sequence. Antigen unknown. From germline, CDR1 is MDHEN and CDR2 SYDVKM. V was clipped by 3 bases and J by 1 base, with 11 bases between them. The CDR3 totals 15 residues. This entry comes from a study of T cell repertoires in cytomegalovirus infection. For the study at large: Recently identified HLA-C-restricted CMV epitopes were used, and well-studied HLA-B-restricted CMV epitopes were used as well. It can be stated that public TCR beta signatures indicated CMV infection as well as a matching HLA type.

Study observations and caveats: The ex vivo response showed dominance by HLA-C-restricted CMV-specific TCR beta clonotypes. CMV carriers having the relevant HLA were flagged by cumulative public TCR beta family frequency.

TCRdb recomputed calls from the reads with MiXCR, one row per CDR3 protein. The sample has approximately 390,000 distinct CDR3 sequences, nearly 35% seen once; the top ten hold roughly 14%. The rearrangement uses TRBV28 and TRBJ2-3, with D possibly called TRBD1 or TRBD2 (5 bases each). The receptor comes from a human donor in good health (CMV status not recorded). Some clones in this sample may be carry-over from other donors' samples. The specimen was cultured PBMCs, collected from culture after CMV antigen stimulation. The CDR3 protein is CASSLSGDRTDTQYF. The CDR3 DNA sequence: TGTGCCAGCAGTTTGAGTGGGGACCGCACAGATACGCAGTATTTT.